The 25 T cell receptor beta chains listed next were all sequenced from one sample in a study of cytomegalovirus exposure and HLA in healthy donors. The PCR ran on 60 Vbeta and 13 Jbeta primers. Data came from immunoSEQ multiplex PCR; TCRdb stores just in-frame clones and leaves some out. The sample contains 170,000 or so clones, about four fifths of which appear only once. Sequenced input: PBMCs. The origin of the receptors is a girl aged 10 to 17 in good health and CMV-seropositive.

This clone was seen only once. CDR3 in DNA: TGCGCCAGCAGCTTTAGCTTTTACAGGGGGAGTAGGGAGCAGTACTTC. Translated, it gives CASSFSFYRGSREQYF. The gene calls are TRBV5-1 and TRBJ2-7, with 8 bases that match TRBD1. The CDR3 runs 16 residues. The trim removed 2 bases at V and 7 bases at J, leaving 14 bases unmatched. The germline V gene encodes CDR1 SGHRS and CDR2 YFSETQ. Filled out from reference TRBV5-1 and TRBJ2-7, the complete variable domain reads KAGVTQTPRYLIKTRGQQVTLSCSPISGHRSVSWYQQTPGQGLQFLFEYFSETQRNKGNFPGRFSGRQFSNSRSEMNVSTLELGDSALYLCASSFSFYRGSREQYFGPGTRLTVT.

The V call is TRBV30, the J call TRBJ1-6; D remains ambiguous. Germline loops: CDR1 GTSNPN, CDR2 SVGIG (reference sequence). Trimming took 3 bases from V and 6 from J, leaving 6 bases between them. This CDR3 is 12 amino acids long. The CDR3 protein is CAWRQPNSPLHF. The CDR3 bases are TGTGCCTGGAGACAGCCTAATTCACCCCTCCACTTT.

This chain connects TRBV7-8 to TRBJ2-3; 7 bases are a match to TRBD2. The CDR3 extends over 17 amino acids. V was clipped by 7 bases and J by 2 bases; unmatched bases: 15. CDR1 SGHVS and CDR2 FQNEAQ come from the germline V gene. Here the CDR3 reads CASTPRVWGGTTDTQYF. The CDR3 region has the DNA TGTGCCAGCACCCCCAGGGTATGGGGGGGAACCACAGATACGCAGTATTTT.

This clone was recorded once. This sequence joins TRBV4-2 and TRBJ2-7; D is ambiguous. Per germline, CDR1 LGHNA and CDR2 YNFKEQ. V dropped 1 base and J dropped 1 base, with 8 bases sitting between them. The CDR3 totals 14 residues. The CDR3 protein is CASSQGPVSYEQYF. The CDR3 nucleotides read TGTGCCAGCAGCCAAGGTCCGGTGTCCTACGAGCAGTACTTC.

In DNA, the CDR3 is TGTGCCAGCAGCTTACAGGTGAACACTGAAGCTTTCTTT. Amino acid sequence: CASSLQVNTEAFF. This chain joins TRBV7-9 and TRBJ1-1; D is ambiguous. Germline V CDR1 and CDR2: SEHNR, FQNEAQ (reference sequence). CDR3 length equals 13 residues. Trimming left V 2 bases short and J 0 bases short, with 4 bases between.

The rearrangement links TRBV5-6 to TRBJ2-5; a possible D gene is TRBD2 (5 bases). The germline V and J ends were trimmed by 7 bases and 5 bases, with 12 bases remaining between them. The CDR3 runs to 12 residues. CDR1 is SGHDT, CDR2 YYEEEE, per germline. For the CDR3, the DNA is TGTGCCAGCCGACGGGAAGCGGAGACCCAGTACTTC. This gives the protein CASRREAETQYF. The full variable domain, rest sourced from reference TRBV5-6 and TRBJ2-5, is DAGVTQSPTHLIKTRGQQVTLRCSPKSGHDTVSWYQQALGQGPQFIFQYYEEEERQRGNFPDRFSGHQFPNYSSELNVNALLLGDSALYLCASRREAETQYFGPGTRLLVL.

J is TRBJ2-3 and V is TRBV2; D possibly corresponds to TRBD2 (5 bases). Germline V gene data show CDR1 as SNHLY and CDR2 as FYNNEI. V was shortened by 4 bases and J by 0 bases, with 11 bases between the two germline ends. This CDR3 region has 15 residues. CDR3 nucleotide sequence: TGTGCCAGCAGTGGGAGGACGGGGAGCACAGATACGCAGTATTTT. This encodes CASSGRTGSTDTQYF.

CDR3 coding DNA: TGTGCCAGCAGCCTTGTATCCAGGGGGAATGAAAAACTGTTTTTT. Protein product: CASSLVSRGNEKLFF. The J gene is TRBJ1-4, the V gene TRBV14; the match to TRBD1 covers 7 bases. The length of the CDR3 is 15 residues. Trimming removed 4 bases from V and 5 bases from J; junction bases left unmatched: 7. Germline V gene sequence: CDR1 SGHDN, CDR2 FVKESK.

This clone appeared a few times. This chain links TRBV4-2 with TRBJ2-7, with 11 bases that match TRBD2. Germline V lookup: CDR1 LGHNA, CDR2 YNFKEQ. V was clipped by 6 bases and J by 4 bases; unmatched bases: 8. The CDR3 extends over 15 amino acids. CDR3 protein: CASRRIAGGLYEQYF. As DNA, the CDR3 is TGTGCCAGCAGGCGGATAGCGGGGGGGCTTTACGAGCAGTACTTC.

The CDR3 sequence: CASSQDRREAFF. The CDR3 DNA is TGTGCCAGCTCGCAGGACAGGAGAGAAGCTTTCTTT. The gene calls are TRBV18 and TRBJ1-1, with 7 nucleotides matching TRBD1. V trimming: 6 bases; J trimming: 8 bases; junction bases outside the gene matches: 6. The germline CDR1 and CDR2 sequences are KGHSH and LQKENI. The CDR3 spans 12 residues.

The rearrangement uses TRBV5-6 and TRBJ1-4; 10 positions agree with TRBD1. This CDR3 is 14 amino acids long. CDR1 SGHDT and CDR2 YYEEEE come from the germline V gene. After removal of 4 bases from V and 7 bases from J, the junction contained 4 bases not matched to a gene. CDR3 nucleotides: TGTGCCAGCAGCACCGGGACAGGGGTTGAAAAACTGTTTTTT. Translated: CASSTGTGVEKLFF.

J is TRBJ2-5 and V is TRBV27, with a possible D match to TRBD1 (5 bases). The J call may be faulty, since TRBJ2-7 better matches the DNA end. In germline, CDR1 is MNHEY, CDR2 SMNVEV (reference sequence). The CDR3 is made up of 15 amino acids. CDR3 in amino acids: CASRGRANPTYEQYF. The CDR3 DNA reads as TGTGCCAGCAGGGGCAGGGCGAACCCTACCTACGAGCAGTACTTC.

This chain uses TRBV6-5 with TRBJ2-7; 7 bases are shared with TRBD2. CDR3 length: 14 residues. V dropped 6 bases and J dropped 0; count of bases not matched to a gene: 5. CDR1 is MNHEY, CDR2 SVGAGI, per germline. CDR3: CASSEAGTSYEQYF. Written as DNA, the CDR3 is TGTGCCAGCAGCGAAGCGGGGACCTCCTACGAGCAGTACTTC.

V gene TRBV7-6 combines with J gene TRBJ1-5; D remains unclear. V was cut by 5 bases and J by 6 bases, with 14 bases left in between. Germline V lookup: CDR1 SGHVS, CDR2 FNYEAQ. The length of the CDR3 is 14 residues. This CDR3 reads CASSVLGAGQPQHF. Written as DNA, the CDR3 is TGTGCCAGCAGCGTACTAGGCGCGGGTCAGCCCCAGCATTTT. Filled out from reference TRBV7-6 and TRBJ1-5, the complete variable domain reads GAGVSQSPRYKVTKRGQDVALRCDPISGHVSLYWYRQALGQGPEFLTYFNYEAQQDKSGLPNDRFSAERPEGSISTLTIQRTEQRDSAMYRCASSVLGAGQPQHFGDGTRLSIL.

In its sample, this clone was seen once. The chain employs TRBV6-1 and TRBJ1-1, with no clear D. Germline CDR1 is MNHNS and CDR2 is SASEGT. V lost 5 bases, J lost 1 base, and 14 bases lay in between. This CDR3 contains 15 residues. The DNA of the CDR3 is TGTGCCAGCAGTTCTACGACGGAGGGGAACACTGAAGCTTTCTTT. Encoded protein: CASSSTTEGNTEAFF.

The table lists this clone with a count of one. V and J are TRBV2 and TRBJ1-1; 10 bases are shared with TRBD1. V was clipped by 2 bases and J by 1 base; unmatched bases: 4. The CDR3 is 16 amino acids. Germline lookup yields CDR1 SNHLY and CDR2 FYNNEI. In nucleotides, the CDR3 is TGTGCCAGCAGTGAAAGAAGGGACAGGGGGAACACTGAAGCTTTCTTT. Its protein product is CASSERRDRGNTEAFF.

CDR3 in amino acids: CASSFRGQGHGYTF. The CDR3 DNA reads as TGTGCCAGCAGCTTCAGGGGGCAAGGACATGGCTACACCTTC. The rearrangement joins TRBV7-2 to TRBJ1-2; 8 nucleotides align to TRBD1. The trim removed 3 bases at V and 6 bases at J, leaving 6 bases unmatched. Germline CDR1 SGHTA, CDR2 FQGNSA. This CDR3 region has 14 residues. The full variable domain, rest sourced from reference TRBV7-2 and TRBJ1-2, is GAGVSQSPSNKVTEKGKDVELRCDPISGHTALYWYRQSLGQGLEFLIYFQGNSAPDKSGLPSDRFSAERTGGSVSTLTIQRTQQEDSAVYLCASSFRGQGHGYTFGSGTRLTVV.

This clone has a single count. The junction differs from germline at one of its ends, possibly a read error. J is TRBJ2-1 and V is TRBV11-2, with 11 bases that match TRBD2. The germline V gene encodes CDR1 SGHAT and CDR2 FQNNGV. The CDR3 is made up of 18 amino acids. The CDR3 sequence is CANSLAPRTSGRDNEQFF. The CDR3 region has the DNA TGTGCCAACAGCTTAGCCCCTCGGACTAGCGGGCGGGACAATGAGCAGTTCTTC.

This sequence joins TRBV9 and TRBJ2-3, with no clear D. V shed 1 base and J shed 2 bases, with 14 bases lying between them. The CDR3 totals 16 residues. Germline assignment: CDR1 SGDLS and CDR2 YYNGEE. The CDR3 DNA follows: TGTGCCAGCAGCGTAAGCCGCATCGAGGACACAGATACGCAGTATTTT. Amino acids: CASSVSRIEDTDTQYF.

Here the CDR3 reads CASSKGGRQFF. The CDR3 DNA reads as TGTGCCAGCAGCAAGGGGGGGAGGCAGTTCTTC. J is TRBJ2-1 and V is TRBV7-6, with a weak D call TRBD2 (7 bases). This CDR3 contains 11 residues. The germline V and J ends were trimmed by 5 bases and 12 bases, with 11 bases remaining between them. The germline V gene encodes CDR1 SGHVS and CDR2 FNYEAQ.

The chain is built from TRBV2 and TRBJ2-7; D not certain. Trimming shortened V by 11 bases and J by 4 bases, and 24 bases separated the two germline ends. Germline lookup yields CDR1 SNHLY and CDR2 FYNNEI. This CDR3 has 15 residues. CDR3 protein: CACRMGEQPLYEQYF. The CDR3 nucleotides read TGTGCCTGCCGGATGGGTGAACAGCCCTTGTACGAGCAGTACTTC.

J is TRBJ1-2 and V is TRBV2, with 9 bases matching TRBD1. Unmatched junction bases numbered 18, after V lost 6 bases and J lost 7 bases. Germline V lookup: CDR1 SNHLY, CDR2 FYNNEI. This CDR3 is built from 17 residues. The CDR3 DNA sequence: TGTGCCAGCAGCGAGTCCCGGGACAGGGTTTCGGTTACTGGCTACACCTTC. The encoded protein is CASSESRDRVSVTGYTF.

V and J are TRBV7-9 and TRBJ2-5, with 8 bases matching TRBD1. Matching the DNA end better, TRBJ2-7 makes the J call doubtful. Germline CDR1 reads SEHNR; CDR2 reads FQNEAQ (reference sequence). The CDR3 sequence is 16 residues long. The CDR3 coding sequence is TGTGCCAGCAGTTCTCGTCCCGGGACAGGTACCTCCGAGCAGTACTTC. It yields the protein CASSSRPGTGTSEQYF.

This clone appeared a single time. The chain uses TRBV2 and TRBJ1-6; D is unclear. CDR3 length: 12 amino acids. Deletions cut 9 bases from V and 10 bases from J, with 13 bases between. Looked up from germline, CDR1 is SNHLY and CDR2 is FYNNEI. CDR3 in amino acids: CARQSWRSPLHF. The CDR3 coding sequence is TGTGCCAGGCAGTCCTGGAGGTCACCCCTCCACTTT.

The chain uses TRBV27 and TRBJ2-1; D call uncertain. This CDR3 is 15 amino acids long. Germline assignment: CDR1 MNHEY and CDR2 SMNVEV (reference sequence). Trimming removed 4 bases from V and 2 bases from J, with 12 bases in between. DNA of the CDR3: TGTGCCAGCAGTTCGAGGAAGAGCCCCTACAATGAGCAGTTCTTC. It specifies CASSSRKSPYNEQFF.